A single sample is the source of the 6 T cell receptor beta chains below, sequenced in a study of shared clonotypes between healthy human individuals. The table came from immunoSEQ multiplex PCR; TCRdb's copy has only in-frame clones and leaves some out. The sample holds about 2,500,000 clones, 90% to 95% seen once. The specimen was naive CD4+ T cells sorted from blood. The subset here: CD45RA+ positively selected. Receptors were obtained from a young man in good health.

This clone was observed a few times. The J gene is TRBJ1-5, the V gene TRBV30; D uncertain. The CDR3 loop spans 15 amino acids. The V end was cut by 2 bases, the J end by 1 base, with 12 bases between. CDR1 is GTSNPN and CDR2 is SVGIG in the germline V gene (reference sequence). CDR3 residues: CAWSSAATSNQPQHF. As DNA, the CDR3 is TGTGCCTGGAGTTCCGCGGCAACGAGCAATCAGCCCCAGCATTTT.

A remark on this clone: At the DNA level, this CDR3 is encoded by other sequences in the same sample as well. The chain has TRBV18 and TRBJ1-1; 9 bases map to TRBD1. The germline V gene encodes CDR1 KGHSH and CDR2 LQKENI. The CDR3 is 14 residues long. Losses at the gene ends were 6 bases for V and 4 bases for J; bases not matched to a gene: 6. CDR3 bases: TGTGCCAGCTCGTCAGACAGGGGGGGCACTGAAGCTTTCTTT. The encoded protein is CASSSDRGGTEAFF.

This chain uses TRBV7-2 with TRBJ2-3, with 10 bases matching TRBD2. The CDR3 is made up of 16 amino acids. CDR1 and CDR2 (germline): SGHTA, FQGNSA. V trimming: 2 bases; J trimming: 0 bases; junction bases outside the gene matches: 2. The CDR3 DNA is TGTGCCAGCAGCTTAAGCGGGGGGGATAGCACAGATACGCAGTATTTT. This translates into CASSLSGGDSTDTQYF.

V gene TRBV19 combines with J gene TRBJ2-2, with TRBD2 matching 9 bases. Trimming cost V 2 bases and J 9 bases; bases outside gene matches: 10. The CDR3 covers 16 residues. Germline CDR1 and CDR2: LNHDA and SQIVND (reference sequence). The CDR3 DNA reads as TGTGCCAGTAGTATATCCCCCAGCGGGGGGAACCGGGAGCTGTTTTTT. Residues: CASSISPSGGNRELFF.

The chain carries TRBV29-1 and TRBJ1-1, with D perhaps TRBD1 (5 bases). The CDR3 totals 12 residues. The germline V and J ends were trimmed by 4 bases and 4 bases, with 10 bases remaining between them. The V gene's germline CDR1 is SQVTM and CDR2 ANQGSEA. The DNA of the CDR3 is TGCAGCGTTGTCCGAGGGACCACTGAAGCTTTCTTT. Its protein product is CSVVRGTTEAFF.

This clone has just one count. The chain links TRBV10-3 to TRBJ2-7, with 10 bases aligning to TRBD2. V was clipped by 5 bases and J by 4 bases; unmatched bases: 2. There are 13 residues in the CDR3. Germline CDR1 ENHRY, CDR2 SYGVKD. CDR3 sequence reads: CAISRTSGYEQYF. CDR3 in DNA: TGTGCCATCAGTCGGACTAGCGGTTACGAGCAGTACTTC.